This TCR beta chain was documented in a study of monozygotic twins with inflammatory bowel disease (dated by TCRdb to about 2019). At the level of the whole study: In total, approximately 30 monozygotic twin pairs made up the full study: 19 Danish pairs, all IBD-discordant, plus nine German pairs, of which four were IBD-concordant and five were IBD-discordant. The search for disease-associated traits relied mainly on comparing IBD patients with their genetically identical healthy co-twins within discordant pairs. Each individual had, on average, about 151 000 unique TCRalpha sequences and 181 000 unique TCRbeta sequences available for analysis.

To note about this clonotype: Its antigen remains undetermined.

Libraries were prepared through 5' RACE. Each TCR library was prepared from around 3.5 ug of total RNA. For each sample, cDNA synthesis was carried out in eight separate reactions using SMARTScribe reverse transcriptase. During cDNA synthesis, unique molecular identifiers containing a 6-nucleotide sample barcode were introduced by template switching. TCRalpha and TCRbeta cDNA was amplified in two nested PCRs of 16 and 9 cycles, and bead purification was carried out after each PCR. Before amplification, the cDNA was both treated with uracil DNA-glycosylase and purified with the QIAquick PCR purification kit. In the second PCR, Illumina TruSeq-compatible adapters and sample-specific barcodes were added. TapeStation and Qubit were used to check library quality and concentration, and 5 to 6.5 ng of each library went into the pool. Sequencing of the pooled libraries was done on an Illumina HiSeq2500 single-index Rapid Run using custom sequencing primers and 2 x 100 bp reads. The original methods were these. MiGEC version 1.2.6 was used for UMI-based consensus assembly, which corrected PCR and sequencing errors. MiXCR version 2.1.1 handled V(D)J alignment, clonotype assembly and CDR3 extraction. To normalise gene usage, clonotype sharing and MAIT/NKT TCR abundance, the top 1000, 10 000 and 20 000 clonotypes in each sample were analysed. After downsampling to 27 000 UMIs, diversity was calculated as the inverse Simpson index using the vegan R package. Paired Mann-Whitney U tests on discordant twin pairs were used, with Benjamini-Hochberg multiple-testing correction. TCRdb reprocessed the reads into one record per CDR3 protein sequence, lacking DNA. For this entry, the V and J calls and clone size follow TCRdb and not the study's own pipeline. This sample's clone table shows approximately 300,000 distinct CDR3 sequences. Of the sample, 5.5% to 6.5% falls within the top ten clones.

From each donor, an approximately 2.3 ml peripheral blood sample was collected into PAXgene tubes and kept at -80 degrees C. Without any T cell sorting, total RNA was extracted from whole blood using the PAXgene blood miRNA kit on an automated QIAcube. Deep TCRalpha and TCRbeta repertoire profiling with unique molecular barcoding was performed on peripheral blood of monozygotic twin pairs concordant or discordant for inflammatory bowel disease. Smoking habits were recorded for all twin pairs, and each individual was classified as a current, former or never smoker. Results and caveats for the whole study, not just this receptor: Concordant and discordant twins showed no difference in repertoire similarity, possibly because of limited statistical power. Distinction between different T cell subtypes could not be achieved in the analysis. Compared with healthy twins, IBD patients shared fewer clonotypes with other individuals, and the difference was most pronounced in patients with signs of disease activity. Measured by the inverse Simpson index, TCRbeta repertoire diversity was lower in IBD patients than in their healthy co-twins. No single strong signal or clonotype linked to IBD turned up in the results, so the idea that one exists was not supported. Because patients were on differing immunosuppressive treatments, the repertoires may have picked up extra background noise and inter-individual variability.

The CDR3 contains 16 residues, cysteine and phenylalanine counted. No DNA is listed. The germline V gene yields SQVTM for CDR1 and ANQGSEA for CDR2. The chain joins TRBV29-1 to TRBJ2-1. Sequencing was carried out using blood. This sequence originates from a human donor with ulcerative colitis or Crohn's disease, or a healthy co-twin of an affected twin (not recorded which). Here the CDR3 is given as CSVEDLGGRLGNEQFF.